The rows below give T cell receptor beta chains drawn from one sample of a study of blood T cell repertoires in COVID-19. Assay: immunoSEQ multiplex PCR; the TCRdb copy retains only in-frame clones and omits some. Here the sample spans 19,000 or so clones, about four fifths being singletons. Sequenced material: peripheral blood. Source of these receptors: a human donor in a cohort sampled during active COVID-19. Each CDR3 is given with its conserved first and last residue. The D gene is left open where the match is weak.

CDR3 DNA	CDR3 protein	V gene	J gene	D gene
TGTGCCATCAAGCAGGATAGGGGGGGCACTGAAGCTTTCTTT	CAIKQDRGGTEAFF	TRBV10-3	TRBJ1-1	-
TGCGCCAGCAGCTCCCGACCTGGGGGCCCGGGATCCTACAATGAGCAGTTCTTC	CASSSRPGGPGSYNEQFF	TRBV5-1	TRBJ2-1	-
TGCAGCGTTGAAGGGACAGGGTTTTTCCCCAATGAGCAGTTCTTC	CSVEGTGFFPNEQFF	TRBV29-1	TRBJ2-1	TRBD1
TGTGCCAGCAGCTTGGGAGGAGCCATGAACACTGAAGCTTTCTTT	CASSLGGAMNTEAFF	TRBV5-6	TRBJ1-1	-
TGTGCCAGCAGCGTAGATGGGACAGGGGGCCAAGAGACCCAGTACTTC	CASSVDGTGGQETQYF	TRBV9	TRBJ2-5	TRBD1
TGTGCCGAAGACAGGGAAGATTACAATGAGCAGTTCTTC	CAEDREDYNEQFF	TRBV30	TRBJ2-1	TRBD1
TGTGCCAGCAGCCCTAGCGGGGGCTCGCTATCTGGGGCCAACGTCCTGACTTTC	CASSPSGGSLSGANVLTF	TRBV7-2	TRBJ2-6	TRBD2
TGTGCCAGCCGACAAGGACAGGGCGGTCAGCCCCAGCATTTT	CASRQGQGGQPQHF	TRBV19	TRBJ1-5	TRBD1
TGTGCCAGCAGTCGAATAGCCATGAACACTGAAGCTTTCTTT	CASSRIAMNTEAFF	TRBV5-8	TRBJ1-1	-
TGTGCCAGCAGCTTAGAGACCCAGGGCGAGCAGTTCTTC	CASSLETQGEQFF	TRBV11-3	TRBJ2-1	-